Sequencing of this T cell receptor (beta chain) was carried out in a study of T cells after somatic rescue of genetic block. CDR1 SNHLY and CDR2 FYNNEI come from the germline V gene. Trimming took 4 bases from V and 4 from J; bases not matched to a gene: 4. CDR3 length: 14 amino acids. Some clones are missing from TCRdb's copy, which holds only in-frame ones; the method was immunoSEQ multiplex PCR. The data show 65,000 to 70,000 clones, with 90% to 95% seen just once and approximately 3% held by the top ten. The sample comprised peripheral blood mononuclear cells (PBMCs). The receptor was isolated from a man aged 40-50 years. The V call is TRBV2, the J call TRBJ2-5, with 9 bases identical to TRBD1. The CDR3 loop is CASSGGTGRETQYF. CDR3 in DNA: TGTGCCAGCAGTGGAGGGACAGGGCGAGAGACCCAGTACTTC.